This T cell receptor beta chain was sequenced in a study of Ad26.COV2.S vaccination and SARS-CoV-2 variants. General study results and limits: Placebo and vaccine recipients had non-spike TCR breadth that was similar. Greater spike-specific TCR breadth was seen in vaccine recipients than in placebo recipients. Total T cell responses were possibly underestimated by TCR breadth and depth analyses.

Libraries were prepared by immunoSEQ multiplex PCR; TCRdb keeps only in-frame clonotypes and omits some of them. The sample shows about 350,000 clones, 75% to 90% of them seen only once. As for treatment: some 20 received Ad26.COV2.S at low or high dose, single or two shots; roughly five received placebo; per-sample allocation not given. Specimen acquisition occurred on day 63 following the initial vaccine or placebo injection. V was pared by 8 bases and J by 10 bases, with 17 bases between. The CDR3 sequence is 12 residues long. As to this clone: Its specificity is unknown.

The sequence derives from a person aged 18-60 years who received the Ad26.COV2.S COVID-19 vaccine or a placebo. The specimen comprised peripheral blood, sampled in a trial of Ad26.COV2.S vaccine versus placebo. This sequence joins TRBV12-3 or TRBV12-4 and TRBJ1-1, with a possible D match to TRBD1 (6 bases). The CDR3 DNA reads as TGTGCCAGCGGAACGCAGGGGCCGACAGCTTTCTTT. Translated: CASGTQGPTAFF.